This T cell receptor beta chain stems from a study of cytomegalovirus exposure and HLA in healthy donors. Study-level information: Earlier work reported some 110 million unique TCR beta sequences from about 200 million T cells.

Losses at the gene ends were 1 base for V and 6 bases for J; bases not matched to a gene: 6. This CDR3 is built from 17 residues. Germline V lookup: CDR1 LGHNA, CDR2 YSLEER. In the PCR, 60 Vbeta and 13 Jbeta primers were used. Clones were read by immunoSEQ multiplex PCR, and TCRdb kept only the in-frame ones, dropping some. The table lists approximately 140,000 clones, 84% of them singletons. Material: PBMCs. This TCR came from a man between 45 and 60 years old in good health and CMV-seronegative. The chain uses TRBV4-3 and TRBJ2-3, with TRBD2 matching over 14 bases. CDR3 DNA: TGCGCCAGCAGCCAAGGGGGACTAGCGGGGGCTGGGGATACGCAGTATTTT. It specifies CASSQGGLAGAGDTQYF.